This TCR beta chain was found in a study of blood T cell repertoires in COVID-19. Study information: Spain, Italy and the United States supplied samples that represented acute and convalescent COVID-19. From T cells, B-cell-depleted T cells, or PBMCs came the material, which was cDNA or gDNA.

Trimming pared 2 bases from V and 0 bases from J, leaving 15 bases between. The CDR3 is made up of 16 amino acids. The germline gives CDR1 SGHRS, CDR2 YFSETQ. Original data processing: How many nucleated cells were present was estimated from reference gene primer amplification. Only in-frame clones appear in the TCRdb table, and some are missing; sequencing was by immunoSEQ multiplex PCR. V, J and clone size derive from that table, while D and trimming were established from the DNA sequence. The sample shows approximately 430,000 clones, around 86% of them seen only once. The rearrangement joins TRBV5-1 to TRBJ2-7; no firm D call. The sequence derives from a woman aged 25 to 45 with active or convalescent COVID-19. Sequences were obtained from peripheral blood. CDR3 residues: CASSLDTASYSYEQYF. The CDR3 nucleotides read TGCGCCAGCAGCTTAGATACAGCTTCATACTCCTACGAGCAGTACTTC.